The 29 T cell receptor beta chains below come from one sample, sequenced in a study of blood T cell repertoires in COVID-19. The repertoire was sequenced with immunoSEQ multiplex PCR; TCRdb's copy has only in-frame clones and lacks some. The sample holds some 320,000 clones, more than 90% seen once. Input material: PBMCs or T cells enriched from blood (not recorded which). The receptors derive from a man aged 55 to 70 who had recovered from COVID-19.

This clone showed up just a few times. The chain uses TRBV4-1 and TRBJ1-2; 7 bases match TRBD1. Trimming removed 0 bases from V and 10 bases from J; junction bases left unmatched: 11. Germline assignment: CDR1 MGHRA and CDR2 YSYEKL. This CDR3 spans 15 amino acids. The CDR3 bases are TGCGCCAGCAGCCAAGATTTCGGAACAGGGGACGACTACACCTTC. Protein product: CASSQDFGTGDDYTF.

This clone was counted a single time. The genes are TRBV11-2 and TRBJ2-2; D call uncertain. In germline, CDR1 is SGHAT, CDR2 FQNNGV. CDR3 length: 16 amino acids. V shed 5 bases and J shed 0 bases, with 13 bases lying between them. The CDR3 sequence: CASSTLGVPNTGELFF. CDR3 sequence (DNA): TGTGCCAGCAGCACCCTCGGAGTCCCGAACACCGGGGAGCTGTTTTTT.

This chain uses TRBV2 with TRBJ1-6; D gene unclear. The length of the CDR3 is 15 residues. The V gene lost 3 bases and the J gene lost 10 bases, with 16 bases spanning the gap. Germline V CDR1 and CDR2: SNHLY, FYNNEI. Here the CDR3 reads CASSDRGLSKSPLHF. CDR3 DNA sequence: TGTGCCAGCAGTGATAGAGGCTTGAGTAAATCACCCCTCCACTTT. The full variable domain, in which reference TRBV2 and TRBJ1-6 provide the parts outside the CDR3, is EPEVTQTPSHQVTQMGQEVILRCVPISNHLYFYWYRQILGQKVEFLVSFYNNEISEKSEIFDDQFSVERPDGSNFTLKIRSTKLEDSAMYFCASSDRGLSKSPLHFGNGTRLTVT.

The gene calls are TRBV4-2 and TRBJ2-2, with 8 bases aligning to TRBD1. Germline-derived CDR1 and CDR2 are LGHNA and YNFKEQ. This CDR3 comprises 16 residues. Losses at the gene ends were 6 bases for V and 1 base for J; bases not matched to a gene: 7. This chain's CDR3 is CASSSSGTGNTGELFF. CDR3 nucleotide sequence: TGTGCCAGCAGTTCCTCCGGGACAGGGAACACCGGGGAGCTGTTTTTT.

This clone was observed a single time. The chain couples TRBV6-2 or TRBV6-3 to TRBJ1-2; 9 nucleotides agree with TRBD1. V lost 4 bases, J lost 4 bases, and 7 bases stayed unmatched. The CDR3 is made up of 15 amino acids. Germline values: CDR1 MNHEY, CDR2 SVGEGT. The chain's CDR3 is CASSSRQGGFYGYTF. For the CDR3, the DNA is TGTGCCAGCAGTTCGAGACAGGGGGGTTTCTATGGCTACACCTTC.

CDR3 bases: TGCGCCAGCAGCTTGGGGCAGGGGTGGAACATTCAGTACTTC. Translated, it gives CASSLGQGWNIQYF. The chain couples TRBV5-1 to TRBJ2-4, with D perhaps TRBD1 (6 bases). This CDR3 comprises 14 residues. Germline V gene data show CDR1 as SGHRS and CDR2 as YFSETQ. V gave up 0 bases and J gave up 7 bases, with 11 bases separating them.

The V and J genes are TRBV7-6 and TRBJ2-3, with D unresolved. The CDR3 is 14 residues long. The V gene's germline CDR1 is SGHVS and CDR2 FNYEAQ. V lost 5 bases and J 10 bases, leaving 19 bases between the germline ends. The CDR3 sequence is CASSTLPGESPQYF. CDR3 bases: TGTGCCAGCAGCACCCTCCCCGGTGAGAGCCCGCAGTATTTT.

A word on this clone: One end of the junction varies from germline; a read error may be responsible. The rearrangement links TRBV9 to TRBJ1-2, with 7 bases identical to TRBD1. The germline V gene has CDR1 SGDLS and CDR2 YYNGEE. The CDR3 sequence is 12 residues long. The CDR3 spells CASSAGQQLPAF. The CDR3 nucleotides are TGTGCCAGCAGCGCGGGACAGCAACTGCCCGCCTTC.

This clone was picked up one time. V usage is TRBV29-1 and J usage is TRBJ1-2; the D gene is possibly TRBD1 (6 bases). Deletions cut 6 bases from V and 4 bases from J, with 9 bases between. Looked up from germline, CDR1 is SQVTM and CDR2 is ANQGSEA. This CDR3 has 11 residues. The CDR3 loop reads CSVRDTYGYTF. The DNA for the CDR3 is TGCAGCGTCCGGGACACCTATGGCTACACCTTC.

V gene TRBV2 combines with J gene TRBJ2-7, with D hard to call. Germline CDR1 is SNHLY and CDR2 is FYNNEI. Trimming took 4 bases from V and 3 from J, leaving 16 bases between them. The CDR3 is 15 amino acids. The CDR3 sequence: CASSGSQQLLYEQYF. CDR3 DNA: TGTGCCAGCAGTGGATCACAACAGCTTCTCTACGAGCAGTACTTC.

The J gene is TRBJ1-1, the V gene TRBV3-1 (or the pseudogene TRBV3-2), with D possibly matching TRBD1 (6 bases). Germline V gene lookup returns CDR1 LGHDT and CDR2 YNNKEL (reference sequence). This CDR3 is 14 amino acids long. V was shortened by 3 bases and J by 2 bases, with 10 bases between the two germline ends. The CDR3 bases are TGTGCCAGCAGCCAGGGGGCCCGCAACACTGAAGCTTTCTTT. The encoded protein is CASSQGARNTEAFF.

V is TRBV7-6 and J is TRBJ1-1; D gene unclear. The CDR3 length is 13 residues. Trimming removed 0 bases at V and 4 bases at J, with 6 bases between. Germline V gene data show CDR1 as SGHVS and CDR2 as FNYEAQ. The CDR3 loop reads CASSLARATEAFF. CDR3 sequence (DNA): TGTGCCAGCAGCTTAGCGAGGGCCACTGAAGCTTTCTTT.

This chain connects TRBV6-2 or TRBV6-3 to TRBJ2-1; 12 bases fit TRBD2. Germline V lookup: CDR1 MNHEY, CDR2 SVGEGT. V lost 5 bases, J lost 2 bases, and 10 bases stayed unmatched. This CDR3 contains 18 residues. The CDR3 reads CASSSGTSGGPPYNEQFF. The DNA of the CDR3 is TGTGCCAGCAGTAGCGGTACTAGCGGGGGGCCTCCCTACAATGAGCAGTTCTTC.

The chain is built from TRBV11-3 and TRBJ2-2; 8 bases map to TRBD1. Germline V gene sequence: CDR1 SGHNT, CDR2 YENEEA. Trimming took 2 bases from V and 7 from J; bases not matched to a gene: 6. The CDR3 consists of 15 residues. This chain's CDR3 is CASSLPRGRGGELFF. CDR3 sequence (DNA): TGTGCCAGCAGCTTACCCAGGGGGCGGGGCGGGGAGCTGTTTTTT.

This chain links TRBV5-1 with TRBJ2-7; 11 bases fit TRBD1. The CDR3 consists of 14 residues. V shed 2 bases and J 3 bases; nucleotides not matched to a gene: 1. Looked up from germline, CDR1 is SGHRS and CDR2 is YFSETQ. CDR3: CASSFGTGGYEQYF. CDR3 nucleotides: TGCGCCAGCAGCTTTGGGACAGGGGGCTACGAGCAGTACTTC.

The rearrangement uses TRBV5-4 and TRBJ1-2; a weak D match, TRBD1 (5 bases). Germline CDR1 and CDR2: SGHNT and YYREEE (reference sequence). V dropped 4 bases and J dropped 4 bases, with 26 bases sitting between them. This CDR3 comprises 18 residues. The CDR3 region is CASSRLGQGLDPSYGYTF. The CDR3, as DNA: TGTGCCAGCAGCCGATTAGGGCAGGGTCTGGATCCTAGCTATGGCTACACCTTC.

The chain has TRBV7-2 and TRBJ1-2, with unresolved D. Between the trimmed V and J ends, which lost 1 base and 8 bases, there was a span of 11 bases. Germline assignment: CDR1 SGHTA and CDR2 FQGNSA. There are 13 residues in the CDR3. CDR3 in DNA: TGTGCCAGCAGCTTAGTTGGGCGTCAGGGCTACACCTTC. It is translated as CASSLVGRQGYTF.

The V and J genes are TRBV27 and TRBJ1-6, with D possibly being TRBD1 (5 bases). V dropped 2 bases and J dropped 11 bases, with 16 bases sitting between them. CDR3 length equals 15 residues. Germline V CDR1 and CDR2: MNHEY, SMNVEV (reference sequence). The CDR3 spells CASSLKGQPLAPLHF. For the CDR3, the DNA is TGTGCCAGCAGTTTAAAGGGGCAGCCACTGGCACCCCTCCACTTT.

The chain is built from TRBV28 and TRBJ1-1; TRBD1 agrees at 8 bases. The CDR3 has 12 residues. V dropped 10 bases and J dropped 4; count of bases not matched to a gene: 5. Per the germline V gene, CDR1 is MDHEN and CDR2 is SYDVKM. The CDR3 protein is CATRQGRTEAFF. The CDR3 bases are TGTGCCACCCGACAGGGGCGCACTGAAGCTTTCTTT.

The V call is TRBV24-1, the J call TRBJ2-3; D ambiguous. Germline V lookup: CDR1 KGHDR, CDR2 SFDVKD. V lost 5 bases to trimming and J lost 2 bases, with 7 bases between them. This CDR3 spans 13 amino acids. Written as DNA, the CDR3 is TGTGCCACCAGTGCCACTCACACAGATACGCAGTATTTT. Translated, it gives CATSATHTDTQYF.

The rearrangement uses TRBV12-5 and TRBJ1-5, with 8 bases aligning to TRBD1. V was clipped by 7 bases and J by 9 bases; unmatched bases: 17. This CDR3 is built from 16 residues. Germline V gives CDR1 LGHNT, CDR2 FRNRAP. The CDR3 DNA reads TGTGCTAGTGCCCCCCCCGGACAGGGTCCCTGGGGGCCCCAGCATTTT. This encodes CASAPPGQGPWGPQHF.

As DNA, the CDR3 is TGTGCCAGTAGTATAGAAGCAGGAACCTATGGCTACACCTTC. Protein sequence: CASSIEAGTYGYTF. The chain combines TRBV19 with TRBJ1-2; D gene ambiguous. Germline V gene data show CDR1 as LNHDA and CDR2 as SQIVND (reference sequence). V lost 0 bases to trimming and J lost 4 bases, with 9 bases between them. The CDR3 length is 14 residues.

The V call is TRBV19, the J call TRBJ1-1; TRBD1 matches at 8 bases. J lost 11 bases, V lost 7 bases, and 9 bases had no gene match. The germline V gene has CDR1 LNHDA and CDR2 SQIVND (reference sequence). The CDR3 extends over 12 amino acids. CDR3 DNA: TGTGCCAGTACTAGGGCAGGGGGCTGGGCTTTCTTT. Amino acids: CASTRAGGWAFF.

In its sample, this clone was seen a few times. CDR3 nucleotides: TGTGCCTGGAGCTCTACCGGGCCCCAGCATTTT. Residues: CAWSSTGPQHF. J is TRBJ1-5 and V is TRBV30; no clear D gene. This CDR3 has 11 residues. Trimming left V 3 bases short and J 9 bases short, with 9 bases between. Germline lookup yields CDR1 GTSNPN and CDR2 SVGIG (reference sequence). Variable domain in full (rest from reference TRBV30 and TRBJ1-5): SQTIHQWPATLVQPVGSPLSLECTVEGTSNPNLYWYRQAAGRGLQLLFYSVGIGQISSEVPQNLSASRPQDRQFILSSKKLLLSDSGFYLCAWSSTGPQHFGDGTRLSIL.

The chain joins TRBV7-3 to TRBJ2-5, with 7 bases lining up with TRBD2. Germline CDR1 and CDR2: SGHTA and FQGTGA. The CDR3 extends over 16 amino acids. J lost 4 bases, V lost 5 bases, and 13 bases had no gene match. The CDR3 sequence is CASSLKASGEGETQYF. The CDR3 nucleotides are TGTGCCAGCAGCCTAAAGGCTAGCGGTGAGGGAGAGACCCAGTACTTC. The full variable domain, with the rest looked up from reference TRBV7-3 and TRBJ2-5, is GAGVSQTPSNKVTEKGKYVELRCDPISGHTALYWYRQSLGQGPEFLIYFQGTGAADDSGLPNDRFFAVRPEGSVSTLKIQRTERGDSAVYLCASSLKASGEGETQYFGPGTRLLVL.

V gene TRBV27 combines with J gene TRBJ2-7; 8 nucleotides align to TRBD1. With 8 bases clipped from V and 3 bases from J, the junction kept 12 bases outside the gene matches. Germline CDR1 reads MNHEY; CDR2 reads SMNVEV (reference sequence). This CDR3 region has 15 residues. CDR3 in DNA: TGTGCCAGCGGGGAAGGACAGGGCGCTTTCTACGAGCAGTACTTC. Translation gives CASGEGQGAFYEQYF.

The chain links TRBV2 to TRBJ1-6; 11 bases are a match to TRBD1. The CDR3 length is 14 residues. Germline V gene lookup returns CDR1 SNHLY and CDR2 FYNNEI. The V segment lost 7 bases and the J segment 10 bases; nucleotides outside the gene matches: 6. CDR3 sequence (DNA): TGTGCCAGCAACGGACAGGGGGCAGGGTCACCCCTCCACTTT. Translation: CASNGQGAGSPLHF.

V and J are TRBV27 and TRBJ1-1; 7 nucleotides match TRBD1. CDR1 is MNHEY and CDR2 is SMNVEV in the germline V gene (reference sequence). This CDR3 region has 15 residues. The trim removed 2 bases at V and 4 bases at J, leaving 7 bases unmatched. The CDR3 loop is CASSLMSQGTTEAFF. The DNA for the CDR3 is TGTGCCAGCAGTTTAATGTCACAGGGGACCACTGAAGCTTTCTTT.

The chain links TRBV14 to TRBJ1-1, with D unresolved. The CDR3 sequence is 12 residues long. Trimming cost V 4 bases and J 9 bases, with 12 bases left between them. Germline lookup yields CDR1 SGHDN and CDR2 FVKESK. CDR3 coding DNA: TGTGCCAGCAGCCTGAGGGATAAGCAAGCTTTCTTT. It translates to CASSLRDKQAFF.